Sequencing of this T cell receptor beta chain was carried out in a study of control samples from healthy donors and cancer patients. The germline V gene encodes CDR1 SGHTA and CDR2 FQGNSA. CDR3 size: 14 residues. The V and J ends lost 8 bases and 3 bases respectively, with 16 bases between them. Assay: immunoSEQ multiplex PCR; the TCRdb copy retains only in-frame clones and omits some. The table has fewer than 120,000 clones, roughly 90% seen once. The source material was PBMCs. This chain connects TRBV7-2 to TRBJ1-1; D might be TRBD1 (5 bases). This receptor was taken from an older woman with lung cancer. CDR3 in amino acids: CASGDGEFYTEAFF. The CDR3 nucleotides are TGTGCCAGCGGGGACGGAGAGTTCTACACTGAAGCTTTCTTT.